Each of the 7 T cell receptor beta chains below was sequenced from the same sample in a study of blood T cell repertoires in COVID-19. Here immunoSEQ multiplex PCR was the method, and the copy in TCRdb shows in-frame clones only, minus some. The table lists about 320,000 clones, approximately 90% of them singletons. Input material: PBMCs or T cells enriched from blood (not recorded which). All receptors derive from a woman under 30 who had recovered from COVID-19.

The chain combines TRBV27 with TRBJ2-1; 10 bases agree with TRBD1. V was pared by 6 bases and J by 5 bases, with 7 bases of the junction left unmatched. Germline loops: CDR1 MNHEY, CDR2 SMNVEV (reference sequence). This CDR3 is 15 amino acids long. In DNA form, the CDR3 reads TGTGCCAGCAGCCCGGGGACAGGGGTTCACAATGAGCAGTTCTTC. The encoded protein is CASSPGTGVHNEQFF.

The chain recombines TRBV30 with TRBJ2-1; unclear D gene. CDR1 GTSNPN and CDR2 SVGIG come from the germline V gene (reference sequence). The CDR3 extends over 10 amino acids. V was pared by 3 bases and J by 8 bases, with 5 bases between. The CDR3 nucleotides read TGTGCCTGGAGCGTCTATGAGCAGTTCTTC. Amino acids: CAWSVYEQFF. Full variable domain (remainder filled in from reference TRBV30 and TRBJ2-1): SQTIHQWPATLVQPVGSPLSLECTVEGTSNPNLYWYRQAAGRGLQLLFYSVGIGQISSEVPQNLSASRPQDRQFILSSKKLLLSDSGFYLCAWSVYEQFFGPGTRLTVL.

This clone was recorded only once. The CDR3 is CASSLAAREKLFF. In DNA form, the CDR3 reads TGCGCCAGCAGCTTGGCCGCGAGGGAAAAACTGTTTTTT. The V gene is TRBV5-1, the J gene TRBJ1-4; D is ambiguous. In germline, CDR1 is SGHRS, CDR2 YFSETQ. With 0 bases removed from V and 8 bases from J, the gap between germline ends came to 8 bases. The CDR3 runs to 13 residues.

CDR3 in DNA: TGTGCCAGCAGTGGCTACAGGGGGCGGAATGAAAAACTGTTTTTT. Protein: CASSGYRGRNEKLFF. The chain employs TRBV28 and TRBJ1-4; 9 bases map to TRBD1. Germline CDR1 and CDR2: MDHEN and SYDVKM. With V trimmed by 5 bases and J by 5 bases, 6 bases remained unmatched. This CDR3 is built from 15 residues.

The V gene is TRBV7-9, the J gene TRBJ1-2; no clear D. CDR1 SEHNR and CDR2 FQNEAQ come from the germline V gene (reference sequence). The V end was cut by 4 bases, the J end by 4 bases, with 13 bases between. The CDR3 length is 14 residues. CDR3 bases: TGTGCCAGCAGCTCAGGTGACGCGGGCTATGGCTACACCTTC. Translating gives CASSSGDAGYGYTF.

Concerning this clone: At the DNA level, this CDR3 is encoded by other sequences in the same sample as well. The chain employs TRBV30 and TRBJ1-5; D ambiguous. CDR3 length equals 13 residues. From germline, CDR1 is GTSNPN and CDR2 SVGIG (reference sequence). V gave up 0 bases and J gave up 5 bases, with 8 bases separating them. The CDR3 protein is CAWSVGTDQPQHF. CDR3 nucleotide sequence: TGTGCCTGGAGTGTTGGCACAGATCAGCCCCAGCATTTT.

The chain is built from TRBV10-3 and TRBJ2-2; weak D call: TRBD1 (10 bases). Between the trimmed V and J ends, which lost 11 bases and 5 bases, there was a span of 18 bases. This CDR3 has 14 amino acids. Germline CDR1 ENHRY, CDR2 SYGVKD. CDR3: CAGGGGQGTGELFF. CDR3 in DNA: TGTGCCGGCGGGGGGGGACAGGGGACCGGGGAGCTGTTTTTT.